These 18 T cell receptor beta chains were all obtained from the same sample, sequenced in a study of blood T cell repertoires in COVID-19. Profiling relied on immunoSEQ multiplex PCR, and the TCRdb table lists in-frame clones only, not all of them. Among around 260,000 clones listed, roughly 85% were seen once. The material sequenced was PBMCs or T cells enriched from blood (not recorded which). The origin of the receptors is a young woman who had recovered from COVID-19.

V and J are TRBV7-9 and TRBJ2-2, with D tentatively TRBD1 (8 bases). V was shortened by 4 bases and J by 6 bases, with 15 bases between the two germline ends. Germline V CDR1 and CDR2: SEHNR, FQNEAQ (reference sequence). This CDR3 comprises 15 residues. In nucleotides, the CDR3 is TGTGCCAGCAGCTCACAGGGGGGGACGGCCGGGGAGCTGTTTTTT. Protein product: CASSSQGGTAGELFF. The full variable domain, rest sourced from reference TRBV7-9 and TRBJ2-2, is DTGVSQNPRHKITKRGQNVTFRCDPISEHNRLYWYRQTLGQGPEFLTYFQNEAQLEKSRLLSDRFSAERPKGSFSTLEIQRTEQGDSAMYLCASSSQGGTAGELFFGEGSRLTVL.

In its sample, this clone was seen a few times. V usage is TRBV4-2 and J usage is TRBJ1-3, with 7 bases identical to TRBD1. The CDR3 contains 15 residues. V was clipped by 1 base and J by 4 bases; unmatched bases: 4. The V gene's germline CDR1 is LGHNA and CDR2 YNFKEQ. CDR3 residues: CASSQGQGEGNTIYF. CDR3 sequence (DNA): TGTGCCAGCAGCCAAGGACAGGGTGAGGGAAACACCATATATTTT.

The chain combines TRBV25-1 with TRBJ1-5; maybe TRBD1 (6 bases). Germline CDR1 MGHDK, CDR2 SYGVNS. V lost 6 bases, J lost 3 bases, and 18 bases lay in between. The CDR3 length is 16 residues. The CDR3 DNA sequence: TGTGCCAGCAGGTCCGGGAAAGGGGGTATCAATCAGCCCCAGCATTTT. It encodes CASRSGKGGINQPQHF. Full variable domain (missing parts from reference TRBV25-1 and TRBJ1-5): EADIYQTPRYLVIGTGKKITLECSQTMGHDKMYWYQQDPGMELHLIHYSYGVNSTEKGDLSSESTVSRIRTEHFPLTLESARPSHTSQYLCASRSGKGGINQPQHFGDGTRLSIL.

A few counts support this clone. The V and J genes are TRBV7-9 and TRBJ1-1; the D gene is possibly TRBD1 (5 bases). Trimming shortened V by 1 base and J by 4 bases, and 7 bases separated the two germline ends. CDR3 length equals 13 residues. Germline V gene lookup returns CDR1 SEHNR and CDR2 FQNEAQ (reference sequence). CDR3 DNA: TGTGCCAGCAGCTTAGACAGGTTCACTGAAGCTTTCTTT. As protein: CASSLDRFTEAFF.

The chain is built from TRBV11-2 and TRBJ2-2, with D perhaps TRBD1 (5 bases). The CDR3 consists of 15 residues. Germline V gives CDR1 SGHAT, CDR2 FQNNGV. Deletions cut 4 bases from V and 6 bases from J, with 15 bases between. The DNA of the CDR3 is TGTGCCAGCAGCTCCCTGTCAGGGTTCTCCGGGGAGCTGTTTTTT. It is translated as CASSSLSGFSGELFF. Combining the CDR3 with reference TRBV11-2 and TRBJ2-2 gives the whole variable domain EAGVAQSPRYKIIEKRQSVAFWCNPISGHATLYWYQQILGQGPKLLIQFQNNGVVDDSQLPKDRFSAERLKGVDSTLKIQPAKLEDSAVYLCASSSLSGFSGELFFGEGSRLTVL.

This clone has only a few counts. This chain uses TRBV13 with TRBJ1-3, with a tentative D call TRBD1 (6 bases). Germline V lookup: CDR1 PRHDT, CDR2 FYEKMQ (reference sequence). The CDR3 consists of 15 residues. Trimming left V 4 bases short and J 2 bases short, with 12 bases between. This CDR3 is CASSYPSGAGNTIYF. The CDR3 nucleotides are TGTGCCAGCAGCTATCCTTCAGGGGCTGGAAACACCATATATTTT. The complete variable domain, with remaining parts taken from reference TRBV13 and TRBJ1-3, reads AAGVIQSPRHLIKEKRETATLKCYPIPRHDTVYWYQQGPGQDPQFLISFYEKMQSDKGSIPDRFSAQQFSDYHSELNMSSLELGDSALYFCASSYPSGAGNTIYFGEGSWLTVV.

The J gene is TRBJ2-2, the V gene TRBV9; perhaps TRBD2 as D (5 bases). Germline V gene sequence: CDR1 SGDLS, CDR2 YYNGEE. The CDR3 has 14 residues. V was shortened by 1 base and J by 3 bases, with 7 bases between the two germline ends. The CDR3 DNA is TGTGCCAGCAGCGTAACGCGGGACACCGGGGAGCTGTTTTTT. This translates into CASSVTRDTGELFF.

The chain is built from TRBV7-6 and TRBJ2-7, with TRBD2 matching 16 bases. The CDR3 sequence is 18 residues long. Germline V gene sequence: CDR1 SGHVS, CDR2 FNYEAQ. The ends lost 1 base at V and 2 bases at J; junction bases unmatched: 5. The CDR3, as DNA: TGTGCCAGCAGCTTAGTAGGGACTAGCGGGGGGGCCACCTACGAGCAGTACTTC. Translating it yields CASSLVGTSGGATYEQYF. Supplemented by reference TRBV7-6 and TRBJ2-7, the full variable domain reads GAGVSQSPRYKVTKRGQDVALRCDPISGHVSLYWYRQALGQGPEFLTYFNYEAQQDKSGLPNDRFSAERPEGSISTLTIQRTEQRDSAMYRCASSLVGTSGGATYEQYFGPGTRLTVT.

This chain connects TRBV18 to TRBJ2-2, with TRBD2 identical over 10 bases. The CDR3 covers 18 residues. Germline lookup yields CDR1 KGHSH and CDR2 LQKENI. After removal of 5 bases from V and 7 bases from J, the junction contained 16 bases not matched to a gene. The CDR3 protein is CASSIFSAPSGRIGELFF. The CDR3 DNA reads TGTGCCAGCTCAATTTTTTCGGCTCCTAGCGGGAGAATCGGGGAGCTGTTTTTT.

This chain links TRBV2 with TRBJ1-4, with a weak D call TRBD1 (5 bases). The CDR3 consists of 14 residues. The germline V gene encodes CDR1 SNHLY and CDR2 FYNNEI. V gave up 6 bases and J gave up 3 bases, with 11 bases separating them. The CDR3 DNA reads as TGTGCCAGCAGCCGTGACAGAGCTAATGAAAAACTGTTTTTT. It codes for CASSRDRANEKLFF.

CDR3 region: CASRGGWGDQPQHF. CDR3 nucleotide sequence: TGTGCCAGCAGGGGGGGTTGGGGCGATCAGCCCCAGCATTTT. The rearrangement links TRBV27 to TRBJ1-5; a possible D gene is TRBD1 (5 bases). The CDR3 contains 14 residues. The germline V and J ends were trimmed by 6 bases and 5 bases, with 14 bases remaining between them. Germline assignment: CDR1 MNHEY and CDR2 SMNVEV (reference sequence).

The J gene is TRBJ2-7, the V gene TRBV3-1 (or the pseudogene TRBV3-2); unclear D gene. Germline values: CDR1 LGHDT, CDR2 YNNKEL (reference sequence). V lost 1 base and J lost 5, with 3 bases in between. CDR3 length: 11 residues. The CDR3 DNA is TGTGCCAGCAGCCAAGGTAACGAGCAGTACTTC. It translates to CASSQGNEQYF.

CDR3 region: CASSLLAGAFSYEQYF. The CDR3 coding sequence is TGTGCCAGCAGTTTACTGGCGGGAGCCTTCTCCTACGAGCAGTACTTC. The V gene is TRBV28, the J gene TRBJ2-7, with 7 bases identical to TRBD2. This CDR3 has 16 amino acids. Germline V lookup: CDR1 MDHEN, CDR2 SYDVKM. The junction had 7 bases not matched to a gene; V was cut back by 2 bases and J by 0 bases.

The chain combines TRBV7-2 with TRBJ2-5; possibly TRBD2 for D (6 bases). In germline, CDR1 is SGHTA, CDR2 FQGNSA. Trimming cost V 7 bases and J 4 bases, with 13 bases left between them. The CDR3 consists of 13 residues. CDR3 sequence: CASNSGVGETQYF. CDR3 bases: TGTGCCAGCAATTCGGGGGTTGGAGAGACCCAGTACTTC.

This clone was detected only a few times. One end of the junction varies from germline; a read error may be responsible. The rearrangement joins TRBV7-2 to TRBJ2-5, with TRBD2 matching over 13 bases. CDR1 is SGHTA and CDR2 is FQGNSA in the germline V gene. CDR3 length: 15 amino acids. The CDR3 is CASSLTSGGQATQYF. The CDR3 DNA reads TGTGCCAGCAGTCTGACTAGCGGGGGGCAAGCGACCCAGTACTTC.

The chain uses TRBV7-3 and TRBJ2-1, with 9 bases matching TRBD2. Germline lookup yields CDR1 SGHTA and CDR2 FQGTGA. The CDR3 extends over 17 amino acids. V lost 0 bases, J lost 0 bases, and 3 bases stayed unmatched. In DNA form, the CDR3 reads TGTGCCAGCAGCTTAACCCCTAGCGGGATCTCCTACAATGAGCAGTTCTTC. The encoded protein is CASSLTPSGISYNEQFF.

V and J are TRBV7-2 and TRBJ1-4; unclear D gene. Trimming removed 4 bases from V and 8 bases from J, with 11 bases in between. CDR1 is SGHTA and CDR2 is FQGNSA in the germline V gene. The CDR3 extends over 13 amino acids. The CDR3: CASSSLAEEKLFF. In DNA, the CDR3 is TGTGCCAGCAGCTCTTTAGCCGAGGAAAAACTGTTTTTT.

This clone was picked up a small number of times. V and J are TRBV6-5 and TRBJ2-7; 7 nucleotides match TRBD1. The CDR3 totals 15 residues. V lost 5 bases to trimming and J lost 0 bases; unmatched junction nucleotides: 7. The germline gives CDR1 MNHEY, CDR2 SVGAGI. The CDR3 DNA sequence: TGTGCCAGCAGTCGTGGACAGGACAGCTCCTACGAGCAGTACTTC. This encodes CASSRGQDSSYEQYF.